This TCR beta chain was found in a study of vaccination and CD4 T cells after COVID-19. This clonotype has a handful of counts. Its antigen is not known. Cultured CD4+ T-cell DNA underwent Oncomine TCR Beta short-read sequencing. TCRdb re-derived calls from the PCR reads in MiXCR, one entry per CDR3 protein. Among approximately 11,000 distinct CDR3 sequences listed, 29% were seen once. Noted treatment: roughly ten-day PBMC culture with coronavirus spike peptide pools or control peptides (ViraFEST assay). Negative selection separated CD4+ T cells from approximately nine-day cultures. This CDR3 is 14 amino acids long. Germline V lookup: CDR1 LNHDA, CDR2 SQIVND (reference sequence). Trimming pared 1 base from V and 7 bases from J, leaving 10 bases between.

This chain uses TRBV19 with TRBJ2-2; maybe TRBD2 (6 bases). This receptor was identified in a human donor with COVID-19. The sequenced sample was cultured CD4+ T cells from blood. The CDR3 loop reads CASSIVGGFGELFF. CDR3 coding DNA: TGTGCCAGTAGTATAGTCGGGGGATTCGGGGAGCTGTTTTTT. Variable domain in full (rest from reference TRBV19 and TRBJ2-2): DGGITQSPKYLFRKEGQNVTLSCEQNLNHDAMYWYRQDPGQGLRLIYYSQIVNDFQKGDIAEGYSVSREKKESFPLTVTSAQKNPTAFYLCASSIVGGFGELFFGEGSRLTVL.